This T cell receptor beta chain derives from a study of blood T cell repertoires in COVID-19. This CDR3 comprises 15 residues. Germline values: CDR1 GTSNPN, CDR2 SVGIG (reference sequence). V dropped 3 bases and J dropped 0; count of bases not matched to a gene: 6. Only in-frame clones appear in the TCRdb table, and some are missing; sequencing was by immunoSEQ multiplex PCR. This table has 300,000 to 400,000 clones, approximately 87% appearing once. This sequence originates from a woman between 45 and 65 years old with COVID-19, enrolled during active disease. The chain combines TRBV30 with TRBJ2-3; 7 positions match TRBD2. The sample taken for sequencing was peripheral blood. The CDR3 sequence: CAWSEGEGSTDTQYF. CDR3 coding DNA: TGTGCCTGGAGCGAAGGGGAGGGAAGCACAGATACGCAGTATTTT. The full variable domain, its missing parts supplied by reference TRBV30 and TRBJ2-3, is SQTIHQWPATLVQPVGSPLSLECTVEGTSNPNLYWYRQAAGRGLQLLFYSVGIGQISSEVPQNLSASRPQDRQFILSSKKLLLSDSGFYLCAWSEGEGSTDTQYFGPGTRLTVL.